This T cell receptor (beta chain) appears in the sequencing data of a study of graft-versus-host responses after intestinal transplantation. Study overall: Uniformly, recipients were administered anti-thymocyte globulin induction with subsequent tacrolimus and steroids for roughly three years. Study-wide results and caveats: The highest levels of circulating GvH clones went along with early declines in HvG clones after transplant. Patients who carried graft-donor T cell macrochimerism also had high graft-versus-host to host-versus-graft clonal ratios in their allografts. Recipient marrow held GvH clones, some first seen in ileum or blood.

In the case of this clone: What it recognizes is unknown.

The CDR3 runs 16 residues. Looked up from germline, CDR1 is MDHEN and CDR2 is SYDVKM. The V end lost 6 bases, the J end lost 1 base, and 16 bases lay between the germline ends. Only in-frame clones appear in the TCRdb table, and some are missing; sequencing was by immunoSEQ multiplex PCR. The repertoire holds approximately 80,000 clones, approximately 91% seen once, with roughly 0.32% in the top ten. The chain joins TRBV28 to TRBJ1-5; a possible D gene is TRBD1 (6 bases). This TCR came from a human donor who received an intestinal transplant. The sample consisted of unstimulated CD4+ T cells sorted from spleen or lymph node cells, taken before intestinal transplant. CDR3 loop: CASSAPRGRSNQPQHF. CDR3 sequence (DNA): TGTGCCAGCAGCGCCCCCAGGGGCCGGAGCAATCAGCCCCAGCATTTT.